This TCR beta chain was recorded in a study of Ad26.COV2.S vaccination and SARS-CoV-2 variants. Study context: Participant was drawn from the COV1001 Ad26.COV2.S trial arm. Into the muscle, Ad26.COV2.S was dosed once or twice, 56 days apart. Study-level findings and limits: Non-spike TCR breadth did not differ much between vaccine and placebo recipients.

Per the germline V gene, CDR1 is KGHSH and CDR2 is LQKENI. This CDR3 contains 13 residues. Trimming took off 4 bases at V and 6 bases at J, with 12 bases between the two ends. With regard to this clone: Antigen unknown.

Data came from immunoSEQ multiplex PCR; TCRdb stores just in-frame clones and leaves some out. The sample carries hundreds of thousands of clones, roughly 91% recorded once. The treatment here: some 19 received Ad26.COV2.S at low or high dose, single or two shots; roughly five received placebo; per-sample allocation not given. Samples came from day 63 after the first vaccine or placebo injection. Participants' vaccine, an Ad26 vector, delivered Wuhan-strain SARS-CoV-2 spike. The material was peripheral blood, obtained in a trial of Ad26.COV2.S vaccine versus placebo. This TCR was recovered from a person between 18 and 59 years old who received the Ad26.COV2.S COVID-19 vaccine or a placebo. The chain links TRBV18 to TRBJ1-1; D remains unclear. The CDR3 bases are TGTGCCAGCTCACGGGCCTTGGATCCTGAAGCTTTCTTT. Its translation is CASSRALDPEAFF. Based on the CDR3 plus reference TRBV18 and TRBJ1-1, the full variable domain is NAGVMQNPRHLVRRRGQEARLRCSPMKGHSHVYWYRQLPEEGLKFMVYLQKENIIDESGMPKERFSAEFPKEGPSILRIQQVVRGDSAAYFCASSRALDPEAFFGQGTRLTVV.